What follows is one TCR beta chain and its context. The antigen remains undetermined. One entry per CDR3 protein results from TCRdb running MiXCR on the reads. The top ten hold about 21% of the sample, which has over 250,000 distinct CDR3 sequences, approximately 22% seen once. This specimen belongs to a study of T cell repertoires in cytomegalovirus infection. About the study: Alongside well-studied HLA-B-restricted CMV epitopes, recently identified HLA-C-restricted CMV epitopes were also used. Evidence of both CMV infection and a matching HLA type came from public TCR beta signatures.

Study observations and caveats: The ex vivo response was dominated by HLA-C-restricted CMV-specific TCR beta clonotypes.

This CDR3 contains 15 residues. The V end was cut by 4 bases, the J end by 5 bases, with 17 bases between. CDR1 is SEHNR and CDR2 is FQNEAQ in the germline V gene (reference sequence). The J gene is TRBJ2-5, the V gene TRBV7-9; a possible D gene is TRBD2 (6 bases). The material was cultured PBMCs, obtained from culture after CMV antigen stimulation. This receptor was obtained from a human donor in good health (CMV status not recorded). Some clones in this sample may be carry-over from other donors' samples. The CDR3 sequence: CASSSRDSRGETQYF. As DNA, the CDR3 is TGTGCCAGCAGCTCCCGGGACTCGAGGGGCGAGACCCAGTACTTC. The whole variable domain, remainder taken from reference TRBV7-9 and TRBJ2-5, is DTGVSQNPRHKITKRGQNVTFRCDPISEHNRLYWYRQTLGQGPEFLTYFQNEAQLEKSRLLSDRFSAERPKGSFSTLEIQRTEQGDSAMYLCASSSRDSRGETQYFGPGTRLLVL.